The 16 T cell receptor beta chains in this list originate from one sample, sequenced in a study of blood T cell repertoires in COVID-19. Profiling relied on immunoSEQ multiplex PCR, and the TCRdb table lists in-frame clones only, not all of them. The sample includes about 180,000 clones, more than 75% of them seen just once. Source material: peripheral blood. The receptors stem from a woman between 50 and 59 years old with COVID-19, enrolled during active disease.

This chain connects TRBV25-1 to TRBJ1-4; D is unresolved. Germline CDR1 MGHDK, CDR2 SYGVNS. The CDR3 contains 13 residues. Trimming removed 2 bases from V and 8 bases from J, with 9 bases in between. The CDR3, as DNA: TGTGCCAGCAGTGAACCCCCTAGGGAAAAACTGTTTTTT. Translation: CASSEPPREKLFF.

This clone was recorded once. The chain joins TRBV15 to TRBJ1-4; weak D call: TRBD1 (5 bases). CDR1 and CDR2 (germline): LNHNV, YYDKDF (reference sequence). V was trimmed by 11 bases and J by 5 bases, leaving 12 bases between them. This CDR3 region has 12 residues. The CDR3 sequence is CALSTGNEKLFF. CDR3 in DNA: TGTGCCCTCAGCACAGGAAATGAAAAACTGTTTTTT.

This clone was detected a few times. The chain joins TRBV21-1 to TRBJ2-1; TRBD2 was called by the table and not checked on the DNA. TRBV21-1 is given as a pseudogene. The CDR3 contains 18 residues. In nucleotides, the CDR3 is TGTGCCAGACGGTCGAACCCCTGCGGTTGTAGATCCTACAATGAGCAGTTCTTC. Residues: CARRSNPCGCRSYNEQFF.

The chain uses TRBV7-8 and TRBJ1-1; 8 positions match TRBD1. The germline gives CDR1 SGHVS, CDR2 FQNEAQ. Trimming took 2 bases from V and 4 from J; bases not matched to a gene: 3. This CDR3 is built from 14 residues. CDR3 protein: CASSLQGAGTEAFF. CDR3 nucleotides: TGTGCCAGCAGCTTACAGGGGGCGGGCACTGAAGCTTTCTTT. The full variable domain, its missing parts supplied by reference TRBV7-8 and TRBJ1-1, is GAGVSQSPRYKVAKRGQDVALRCDPISGHVSLFWYQQALGQGPEFLTYFQNEAQLDKSGLPSDRFFAERPEGSVSTLKIQRTQQEDSAVYLCASSLQGAGTEAFFGQGTRLTVV.

This chain uses TRBV3-1 (or the pseudogene TRBV3-2) with TRBJ2-5; 13 positions agree with TRBD2. Germline CDR1 and CDR2: LGHDT and YNNKEL (reference sequence). CDR3 length: 17 amino acids. The J segment lost 3 bases and the V segment lost 4 bases, leaving 8 bases of the junction unmatched. CDR3 sequence reads: CASSPPLAGGPEETQYF. The CDR3, as DNA: TGTGCCAGCAGCCCACCACTAGCGGGGGGGCCTGAAGAGACCCAGTACTTC.

The CDR3 region has the DNA TGTGCCAGCAGCTTGGGACAGGGGTACGTAGATACGCAGTATTTT. This encodes CASSLGQGYVDTQYF. V gene TRBV5-5 combines with J gene TRBJ2-3, with 8 bases that match TRBD1. This CDR3 has 15 amino acids. Losses at the gene ends were 0 bases for V and 5 bases for J; bases not matched to a gene: 5. Germline loops: CDR1 SGHKS, CDR2 YYEKEE (reference sequence).

The chain couples TRBV13 to TRBJ1-6; D possibly corresponds to TRBD1 (5 bases). CDR3 size: 18 residues. V was trimmed by 1 base and J by 0 bases, leaving 13 bases between them. CDR1 and CDR2 from the germline V gene are PRHDT and FYEKMQ (reference sequence). The CDR3 DNA reads TGTGCCAGCAGCTTAGTGGGACTGGGGAGCTCCTATAATTCACCCCTCCACTTT. Translating gives CASSLVGLGSSYNSPLHF.

This chain connects TRBV7-9 to TRBJ2-7, with TRBD1 matching over 9 bases. The germline CDR1 and CDR2 sequences are SEHNR and FQNEAQ (reference sequence). The CDR3 has 16 amino acids. V lost 1 base to trimming and J lost 0 bases; unmatched junction nucleotides: 4. CDR3 sequence: CASSLVLGQGSYEQYF. The CDR3 bases are TGTGCCAGCAGCTTAGTCTTGGGACAGGGCTCCTACGAGCAGTACTTC.

The J gene is TRBJ1-2, the V gene TRBV18; tentative D call: TRBD1 (6 bases). CDR3 length: 15 residues. The V end was cut by 5 bases, the J end by 5 bases, with 18 bases between. Germline-derived CDR1 and CDR2 are KGHSH and LQKENI. The CDR3, as DNA: TGTGCCAGCTCATCTTCCCTGGACAGCCTGTATGGCTACACCTTC. It specifies CASSSSLDSLYGYTF.

V gene TRBV5-1 combines with J gene TRBJ1-3; D not resolved. Germline CDR1 SGHRS, CDR2 YFSETQ. Deletions cut 2 bases from V and 0 bases from J, with 6 bases between. The CDR3 runs 14 residues. CDR3 sequence (DNA): TGCGCCAGCAGCTTCGGTTACTCTGGAAACACCATATATTTT. Its protein product is CASSFGYSGNTIYF.

This chain links TRBV6-5 with TRBJ1-3, with D possibly TRBD1 on 5 matching bases. V gave up 1 base and J gave up 8 bases, with 15 bases separating them. Germline V gives CDR1 MNHEY, CDR2 SVGAGI. This CDR3 has 15 amino acids. The CDR3 DNA follows: TGTGCCAGCAGTTACTGGACACCCACCGATCACACCATATATTTT. It yields the protein CASSYWTPTDHTIYF.

This clone was observed once. This rearrangement joins TRBV4-1 to TRBJ1-4; no definite D call. Per germline, CDR1 MGHRA and CDR2 YSYEKL. The CDR3 is made up of 17 amino acids. V was shortened by 7 bases and J by 1 base, with 19 bases between the two germline ends. In nucleotides, the CDR3 is TGCGCCAGCACCCCCGGGCGGGGAATGAAAACTAATGAAAAACTGTTTTTT. This translates into CASTPGRGMKTNEKLFF.

In nucleotides, the CDR3 is TGTGCCAGCAGTACCCGACAGGGAGCAAATCAGCCCCAGCATTTT. This encodes CASSTRQGANQPQHF. This chain links TRBV27 with TRBJ1-5, with TRBD1 identical over 7 bases. CDR3 length equals 15 residues. V shed 5 bases, J shed 4 bases, and the junction held 8 bases outside the gene matches. Germline V lookup: CDR1 MNHEY, CDR2 SMNVEV (reference sequence).

This rearrangement joins TRBV6-5 to TRBJ2-7, with 8 bases lining up with TRBD1. Germline V gene data show CDR1 as MNHEY and CDR2 as SVGAGI. The CDR3 has 14 amino acids. The J segment lost 7 bases and the V segment lost 6 bases, leaving 11 bases of the junction unmatched. The CDR3 coding sequence is TGTGCCAGCAGACCCCTGGACAGGGCTAGGGAGCAGTACTTC. Residues: CASRPLDRAREQYF.

The chain couples TRBV10-2 to TRBJ2-1, with TRBD1 matching 7 bases. V gave up 2 bases and J gave up 4 bases; unmatched junction bases: 8. The germline CDR1 and CDR2 sequences are WSHSY and SAAADI. The CDR3 extends over 16 amino acids. The CDR3 coding sequence is TGCGCCAGCAGTGAGGGGACAGCCGAACAATACAATGAGCAGTTCTTC. The encoded protein is CASSEGTAEQYNEQFF.

The V and J genes are TRBV7-2 and TRBJ2-3; D gene unclear. Germline CDR1 and CDR2: SGHTA and FQGNSA. The CDR3 sequence is 14 residues long. Trimming stripped 3 bases from V and 0 bases from J, with 7 bases between. The CDR3 spells CASSFSGSTDTQYF. The CDR3 DNA is TGTGCCAGCAGCTTCTCAGGCAGCACAGATACGCAGTATTTT.